The 22 T cell receptor beta chains reported below all come from one sample, sequenced in a study of blood T cells in healthy people across ages. The authors ran a second PCR of 7 to 11 cycles using a sample-barcoded 5' primer and a J-beta primer mix. One entry per CDR3 protein results from TCRdb running MiXCR on the 5' RACE reads. The data contain 250,000 to 300,000 distinct CDR3 sequences, around 29% of them singletons. The sequencing input was blood. Receptors originate from a woman aged 65 to 85 in good health.

The J gene is TRBJ2-2, the V gene TRBV7-2; no definite D call. Germline assignment: CDR1 SGHTA and CDR2 FQGNSA. CDR3 length equals 16 residues. V lost 3 bases and J lost 1, with 12 bases in between. The CDR3 bases are TGTGCCAGCAGCTTCCCCAGGACGGGGAACACCGGGGAGCTGTTTTTT. Its protein product is CASSFPRTGNTGELFF.

Of note for this clonotype: An end of the junction differs from the germline gene, which may be a read error. J is TRBJ2-6 and V is TRBV11-2; D is perhaps TRBD1 (5 bases). Germline V CDR1 and CDR2: SGHAT, FQNNGV. The CDR3 extends over 18 amino acids. The CDR3 sequence: CASSFGENLNNGAKVLTF. In DNA form, the CDR3 reads TGTGCCAGCAGCTTCGGAGAAAACTTAAACAATGGGGCCAAAGTCCTGACTTTC.

This clonotype has only a few counts. This rearrangement joins TRBV18 to TRBJ2-1; 8 nucleotides match TRBD1. J gave up 6 bases and V 3 bases, and 4 bases lay outside the gene matches. Germline V gene data show CDR1 as KGHSH and CDR2 as LQKENI. This CDR3 contains 14 residues. CDR3 region: CASSPDRGGNEQFF. In DNA form, the CDR3 reads TGTGCCAGCTCACCCGACAGGGGAGGCAATGAGCAGTTCTTC.

This clonotype appeared a few times. This sequence joins TRBV4-1 and TRBJ2-1; perhaps TRBD1 as D (6 bases). Germline V gene data show CDR1 as MGHRA and CDR2 as YSYEKL. The V end was cut by 0 bases, the J end by 8 bases, with 17 bases between. CDR3 size: 16 residues. CDR3 DNA sequence: TGCGCCAGCAGCCAAGAGTATCGGCAGGGGAAGGATGAGCAGTTCTTC. Translated: CASSQEYRQGKDEQFF.

There are many counts of this clonotype. V gene TRBV5-1 combines with J gene TRBJ2-1; D might be TRBD1 (5 bases). The length of the CDR3 is 14 residues. The V gene's germline CDR1 is SGHRS and CDR2 YFSETQ. Trimming stripped 7 bases from V and 8 bases from J, with 19 bases between. CDR3 in DNA: TGCGCCAGCGCGGACGGAGCAGTAGGGGATGAGCAGTTCTTC. This encodes CASADGAVGDEQFF.

The chain is built from TRBV7-2 and TRBJ2-5, with 11 positions matching TRBD2. The ends lost 5 bases at V and 5 bases at J; junction bases unmatched: 10. The length of the CDR3 is 16 residues. The germline CDR1 and CDR2 sequences are SGHTA and FQGNSA. The CDR3 bases are TGTGCCAGCAGCCCCCTCACTAGCGGGAGAGGGGAGACCCAGTACTTC. Its protein product is CASSPLTSGRGETQYF.

This clonotype was counted only a few times. The gene calls are TRBV5-1 and TRBJ2-3; D is possibly TRBD1 or TRBD2 (5 bases each). Per germline, CDR1 SGHRS and CDR2 YFSETQ. This CDR3 contains 15 residues. Trimming stripped 1 base from V and 4 bases from J, with 13 bases between. The CDR3 coding sequence is TGCGCCAGCAGCTTGACGGGGCAAGCGGCAGATACGCAGTATTTT. It specifies CASSLTGQAADTQYF.

There are a few counts of this clonotype. A much bigger clone sits one base away, suggesting this may be a read error. The rearrangement joins TRBV20-1 to TRBJ2-1; D is perhaps TRBD2 (5 bases). In germline, CDR1 is DFQATT, CDR2 SNEGSKA (reference sequence). The CDR3 is 13 residues long. The CDR3 coding sequence is TGCAGTGCTAGAGGGGCTAGCTACGATGAGCAGTTCTTC. Amino acid sequence: CSARGASYDEQFF.

The chain recombines TRBV5-1 with TRBJ2-1; no clear D. Trimming shortened V by 6 bases and J by 7 bases, and 11 bases separated the two germline ends. Germline lookup yields CDR1 SGHRS and CDR2 YFSETQ. This CDR3 contains 12 residues. CDR3 loop: CASKTRMNEQFF. Here the CDR3 DNA reads TGCGCCAGCAAAACCAGGATGAATGAGCAGTTCTTC.

This clonotype was counted between two and nine times. The CDR3: CSARTGLQKGFAQYF. The CDR3 bases are TGCAGTGCAAGGACTGGACTTCAGAAAGGGTTCGCCCAGTACTTC. The rearrangement uses TRBV20-1 and TRBJ2-5; a possible D gene is TRBD2 (5 bases). This CDR3 spans 15 amino acids. Per the germline V gene, CDR1 is DFQATT and CDR2 is SNEGSKA (reference sequence). V was pared by 6 bases and J by 9 bases, with 26 bases between.

Many counts were recorded for this clonotype. The V gene is TRBV2, the J gene TRBJ2-3; 8 nucleotides align to TRBD2. Germline V gene sequence: CDR1 SNHLY, CDR2 FYNNEI. The CDR3 sequence is 14 residues long. V was pared by 4 bases and J by 1 base, with 1 base of the junction left unmatched. In DNA form, the CDR3 reads TGTGCCAGCAGTGCAGCGGGGGGCACAGATACGCAGTATTTT. Its translation is CASSAAGGTDTQYF. The full variable domain, completed using reference TRBV2 and TRBJ2-3, is EPEVTQTPSHQVTQMGQEVILRCVPISNHLYFYWYRQILGQKVEFLVSFYNNEISEKSEIFDDQFSVERPDGSNFTLKIRSTKLEDSAMYFCASSAAGGTDTQYFGPGTRLTVL.

V and J are TRBV20-1 and TRBJ2-7; 10 nucleotides align to TRBD2. This CDR3 comprises 14 residues. J lost 5 bases, V lost 7 bases, and 11 bases had no gene match. CDR1 is DFQATT and CDR2 is SNEGSKA in the germline V gene (reference sequence). DNA for the CDR3: TGCAGTGGCCTAGGGGCCGGGACTAGCGACGAGCAGTACTTC. The encoded protein is CSGLGAGTSDEQYF.

In its sample, this clonotype was seen a few times. The chain carries TRBV21-1 and TRBJ2-2; TRBD1 is taken as the D call from the table, unchecked against the DNA. TRBV21-1 is designated a pseudogene. This CDR3 spans 16 amino acids. In DNA form, the CDR3 reads TGTGCCAGCAGCGATAGGGACAGGGGGACGGCCGGGGAGCTGTTTTTT. It yields the protein CASSDRDRGTAGELFF.

The J gene is TRBJ1-5, the V gene TRBV18, with D possibly matching TRBD1 (6 bases). V lost 4 bases and J 6 bases, leaving 13 bases between the germline ends. The CDR3 is 14 amino acids. Germline V gene lookup returns CDR1 KGHSH and CDR2 LQKENI. The CDR3 is CASSQGGGSQPQHF. The CDR3 DNA reads as TGTGCCAGCTCACAAGGGGGAGGGAGTCAGCCCCAGCATTTT.

V gene TRBV29-1 combines with J gene TRBJ1-1; D ambiguous. V dropped 3 bases and J dropped 6 bases, with 17 bases sitting between them. The length of the CDR3 is 14 residues. Germline CDR1 reads SQVTM; CDR2 reads ANQGSEA. CDR3 in amino acids: CSVDRLGIRAEAFF. CDR3 bases: TGCAGCGTTGATAGGTTAGGCATTCGCGCTGAAGCTTTCTTT.

The CDR3 region has the DNA TGTGCCAGCAGACGGGACAGGGGGGGCTACGAGCAGTACTTC. This encodes CASRRDRGGYEQYF. V is TRBV6-1 and J is TRBJ2-7; 11 bases are a match to TRBD1. Germline V gives CDR1 MNHNS, CDR2 SASEGT. The V segment lost 6 bases and the J segment 3 bases; nucleotides outside the gene matches: 4. This CDR3 region has 14 residues.

The chain employs TRBV12-3 or TRBV12-4 and TRBJ1-4, with 7 bases matching TRBD1. V was clipped by 5 bases and J by 2 bases; unmatched bases: 5. The CDR3 sequence is 15 residues long. The CDR3 sequence: CASSQQGTTNEKLFF. CDR3 nucleotide sequence: TGTGCCAGCAGTCAACAGGGGACGACTAATGAAAAACTGTTTTTT.

The chain joins TRBV12-3 or TRBV12-4 to TRBJ2-5, with D tentatively TRBD1 or TRBD2 (5 bases each). CDR3 length: 13 residues. V was shortened by 6 bases and J by 6 bases, with 14 bases between the two germline ends. The CDR3 DNA follows: TGTGCCAGCAGCCGGGACCGTAAGCAGACCCAGTACTTC. Translation: CASSRDRKQTQYF.

This clonotype was recorded many times. This chain uses TRBV7-8 with TRBJ2-1, with TRBD1 matching 7 bases. This CDR3 has 15 amino acids. Germline V CDR1 and CDR2: SGHVS, FQNEAQ. With V trimmed by 1 base and J by 4 bases, 4 bases remained unmatched. The DNA for the CDR3 is TGTGCCAGCAGCTTAGATGGGACAGAGTACAATGAGCAGTTCTTC. Its protein is CASSLDGTEYNEQFF.

This clonotype has at least ten counts. V is TRBV20-1 and J is TRBJ2-5; 9 nucleotides align to TRBD1. This CDR3 region has 14 residues. J lost 4 bases, V lost 2 bases, and 5 bases had no gene match. Germline V gene data show CDR1 as DFQATT and CDR2 as SNEGSKA (reference sequence). In nucleotides, the CDR3 is TGCAGTGCTAGAAGACAGGGGGGTTTAGAGACCCAGTACTTC. The encoded protein is CSARRQGGLETQYF.

The V call is TRBV29-1, the J call TRBJ2-1; 10 nucleotides line up with TRBD1. Gene TRBJ2-7 matches the end of the DNA better, so the J call may be wrong. This CDR3 contains 13 residues. CDR1 SQVTM and CDR2 ANQGSEA come from the germline V gene. Here the CDR3 reads CSVTGTGAIKQYF. The CDR3 region has the DNA TGCAGCGTTACCGGGACAGGGGCGATAAAGCAGTACTTC.

The J gene is TRBJ2-2, the V gene TRBV9; 15 nucleotides line up with TRBD2. The CDR3 totals 18 residues. CDR1 is SGDLS, CDR2 YYNGEE, per germline. After removal of 3 bases from V and 2 bases from J, the junction contained 5 bases not matched to a gene. The CDR3 DNA is TGTGCCAGCAGCGCCAGGACTAGCGGGAGGGGTAACACCGGGGAGCTGTTTTTT. Translating it yields CASSARTSGRGNTGELFF.